The present T cell receptor (beta chain) was sequenced within a study of cytomegalovirus exposure and HLA in healthy donors. Worth noting for this clone: The antigen remains unidentified.

The study ran its PCR with 60 Vbeta and 13 Jbeta primers. The repertoire was sequenced with immunoSEQ multiplex PCR; TCRdb's copy has only in-frame clones and lacks some. Of about 150,000 clones in the sample, around four fifths were seen once. The CDR3 covers 16 residues. V was pared by 4 bases and J by 5 bases, with 18 bases between. Findings and limits, study-wide: Evidence from a later analysis indicated that most CMV-associated TCR beta chains looked HLA-restricted. The study carried out a later analysis of TCR beta sequences. It associated 16,951 of them with specific HLA alleles at a false discovery rate of 0.05. Later genetic work tied a missense DCLRE1C variant to beta-chain V and J trimming.

V and J are TRBV23-1 and TRBJ1-5; the D gene is possibly TRBD1 (6 bases). Being an ORF, TRBV23-1 has a function that is uncertain. The receptor was isolated from a woman aged 30 to 39 in good health and CMV-seropositive. Specimen: PBMCs. CDR3 amino acids: CASSPSGATWDQPQHF. CDR3 DNA sequence: TGCGCCAGCAGTCCCTCAGGGGCAACCTGGGATCAGCCCCAGCATTTT.